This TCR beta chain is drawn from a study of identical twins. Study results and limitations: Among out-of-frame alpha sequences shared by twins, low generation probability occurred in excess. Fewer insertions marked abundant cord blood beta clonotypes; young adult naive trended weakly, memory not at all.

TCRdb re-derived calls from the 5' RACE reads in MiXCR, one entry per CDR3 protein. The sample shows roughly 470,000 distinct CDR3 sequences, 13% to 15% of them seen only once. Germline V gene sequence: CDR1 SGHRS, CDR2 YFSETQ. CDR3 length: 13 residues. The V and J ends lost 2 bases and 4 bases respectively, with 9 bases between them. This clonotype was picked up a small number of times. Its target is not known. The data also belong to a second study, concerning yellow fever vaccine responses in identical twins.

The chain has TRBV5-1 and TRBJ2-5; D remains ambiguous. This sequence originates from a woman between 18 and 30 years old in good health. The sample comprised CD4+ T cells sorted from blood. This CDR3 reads CASSFEGSETQYF. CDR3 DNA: TGCGCCAGCAGCTTTGAAGGCTCAGAGACCCAGTACTTC.